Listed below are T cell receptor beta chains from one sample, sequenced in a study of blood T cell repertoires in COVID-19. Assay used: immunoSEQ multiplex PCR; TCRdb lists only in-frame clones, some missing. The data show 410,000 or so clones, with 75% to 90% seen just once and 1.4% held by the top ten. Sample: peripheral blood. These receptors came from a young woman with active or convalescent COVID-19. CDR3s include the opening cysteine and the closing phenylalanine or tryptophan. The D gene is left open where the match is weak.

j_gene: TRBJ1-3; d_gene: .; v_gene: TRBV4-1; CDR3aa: CASSQDRHGNSGNTIYF
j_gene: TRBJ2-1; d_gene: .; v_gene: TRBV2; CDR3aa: CASKGDSYNEQFF
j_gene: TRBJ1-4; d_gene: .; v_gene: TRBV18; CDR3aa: CASSPTQGNEKLFF
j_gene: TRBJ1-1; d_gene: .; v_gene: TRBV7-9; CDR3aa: CASSFTAMNTEAFF
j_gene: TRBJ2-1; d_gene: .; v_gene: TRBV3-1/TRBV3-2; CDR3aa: CASSQANEQFF
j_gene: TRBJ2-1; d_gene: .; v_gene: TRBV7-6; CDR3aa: CASSLVFNEQFF
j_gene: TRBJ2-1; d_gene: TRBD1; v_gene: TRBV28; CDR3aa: CASRDPGGYEQFF
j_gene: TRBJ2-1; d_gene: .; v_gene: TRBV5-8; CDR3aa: CASRHNTGSSYNEQFF
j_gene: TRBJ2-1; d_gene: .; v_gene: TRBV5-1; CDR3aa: CASSLDLASSYNEQFF
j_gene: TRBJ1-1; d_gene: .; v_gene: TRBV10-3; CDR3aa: CAIRLQGLNTEAFF